The present T cell receptor (beta chain) was sequenced within a study of neurological immune-mediated disorders (dated by TCRdb to the late 2010s). Turning to the overall study: Among the approximately 35 multiple sclerosis patients, relapsing-remitting MS accounted for 31 and secondary progressive MS accounted for 3. The cohort included around 70 subjects: some 15 with HAM/TSP, approximately 34 with multiple sclerosis, and 20 or so healthy controls. Peripheral blood TCR-beta repertoires from HTLV-I-associated myelopathy (HAM/TSP) patients, multiple sclerosis patients and healthy controls were compared by UMI-based sequencing. The roughly 100 TCR-beta libraries included longitudinal samples, technical triplicates and paired sorted CD4+ and CD8+ T-cell subsets alongside PBMC samples. What the work shows at the level of the full study, not this receptor alone: The highest TCR clonal expansion was observed in HAM/TSP patients, whereas the lowest was observed in MS patients, even when compared with healthy controls. Expanded clones from different subjects shared no identical CDR3 amino acid sequences, which suggests that TCR-beta repertoires were private in all groups. In phylogenetic analysis, the repertoires of 18 of 34 MS patients grouped into a cluster of related CDR3 sequences, which suggests a possible signature at the repertoire level. The MS cluster was not associated with any clinical or MRI features, and the authors stated that larger cohorts are needed.

cDNA synthesis used template-switch 5'RACE with a primer carrying a 10-nucleotide random unique molecular identifier tagging each TCR transcript. Each sequencing run produced over 190 million TCR-beta sequences covering 15-18 subjects. Total RNA was extracted with the RNeasy kit. The KAPA Real-time Library Amplification kit was used to amplify TCR-beta VDJ regions with primers targeting the TCR constant region and the 5'RACE anchor. A first PCR added sample indexes and Illumina adaptors, and a second PCR then raised library yield. After Ampure bead purification, the TCR product of roughly 650 bp was size-selected on a 2% E-gel SizeSelection system. Before pooling, library quality was checked on a Bioanalyzer, concentration was measured with Qubit, and libraries were quantified with the Kapa Library Quantification kit. Paired-end 2 x 150 bp sequencing of the libraries was performed on an Illumina HiSeq 2500. To increase sequence diversity, roughly 24-30% phiX was spiked into each library pool. As for the original processing: The quality-filtered reads were processed with the UMI-based MiGEC pipeline, whose error correction step removed more than 75% of the raw TCR sequences. VDJ genes were aligned to IMGT germline references, and clonotypes were defined by unique CDR3 amino acid sequence plus V-J genes. Clonal expansion, Shannon diversity and CDR3 relatedness (CalcPairwiseDistances, ClusterSamples) were evaluated with VDJtools, and phylogenetic trees were built with CLCbio workbench. Clones with at least 8 unique UMIs were defined as expanded, with this threshold being based on coefficient-of-variation modelling across technical triplicates. TCRdb itself trimmed the public reads at Q25 with fastp, ran MiXCR and retained productive beta chains. Entries are consolidated by CDR3 protein sequence, retaining the most common genes and DNA. TCRdb, rather than the study authors, made the V and J calls. In all, the sample holds 50,000 to 65,000 distinct CDR3 sequences, and 3% to 4.5% of those were seen once. The ten largest clones take up 1.5% to 2% of the sample.

CDR1 and CDR2, looked up from the germline V gene, are SGHTA and FQGNSA. From its cysteine to its phenylalanine, the CDR3 spans 15 amino acids. Just CDR3 DNA is preserved here, 45 bases in frame from base 1. Germline trimming: 4 bases from V, 6 bases from J; junction bases outside gene matches: 9. Libraries from unsorted PBMCs were made from 2 million PBMCs kept in RNAlater at -80 degrees C until RNA extraction. Multiple sclerosis patients were enrolled in a US clinical protocol evaluating disease progression by magnetic resonance imaging. Peripheral blood was subjected to Ficoll-Hypaque density gradient centrifugation to isolate PBMCs, which were then cryopreserved in liquid nitrogen. This clonotype was picked up many times. No antigen is known for it. It has no much larger one-base neighbor in the sample; base qualities were not kept.

The receptor was isolated from a man aged 25 to 40 with multiple sclerosis. The sequencing input was PBMCs. The chain is assembled from TRBV7-2 and TRBJ1-2; TRBD1 aligns with 9 central bases. At the DNA level, the sequence is TGTGCCAGCAGCTCGAAGGACAGGGGAGGGGATGGCTACACCTTC. Its amino acids are CASSSKDRGGDGYTF.